The 21 T cell receptor beta chains listed next were all sequenced from one sample in a study of T cell changes during pregnancy in multiple sclerosis. Profiling relied on immunoSEQ multiplex PCR, and the TCRdb table lists in-frame clones only, not all of them. The sample contains approximately 59,000 clones, more than 75% of which appear only once. The specimen comprised peripheral blood, sampled in the third trimester of pregnancy. The receptors shown here come from a female donor in good health, enrolled as a control in a pregnancy study.

The chain combines TRBV4-1 with TRBJ1-1; D is perhaps TRBD1 (6 bases). In germline, CDR1 is MGHRA, CDR2 YSYEKL. V shed 0 bases and J shed 3 bases, with 11 bases lying between them. The CDR3 is 15 amino acids. CDR3 bases: TGCGCCAGCAGCCAAGATCTACAGGGATACACTGAAGCTTTCTTT. It codes for CASSQDLQGYTEAFF.

This clone came up once. The genes are TRBV4-1 and TRBJ2-1; 9 nucleotides line up with TRBD1. Germline V lookup: CDR1 MGHRA, CDR2 YSYEKL. The V segment lost 3 bases and the J segment 9 bases; nucleotides outside the gene matches: 9. This CDR3 has 15 amino acids. The chain's CDR3 is CASSQAGQGSLEQFF. CDR3 DNA: TGCGCCAGCAGCCAGGCGGGACAGGGTTCTCTTGAGCAGTTCTTC.

This chain connects TRBV7-3 to TRBJ2-2, with 12 bases that match TRBD2. There are 21 residues in the CDR3. Germline values: CDR1 SGHTA, CDR2 FQGTGA. The junction had 19 bases not matched to a gene; V was cut back by 3 bases and J by 5 bases. CDR3 sequence reads: CASSFTPGGLAGGSGTGELFF. CDR3 DNA sequence: TGTGCCAGCAGCTTCACCCCCGGGGGGCTAGCGGGGGGGAGCGGGACCGGGGAGCTGTTTTTT.

V is TRBV19 and J is TRBJ1-4; 11 nucleotides line up with TRBD1. V lost 6 bases, J lost 8 bases, and 5 bases stayed unmatched. The germline gives CDR1 LNHDA, CDR2 SQIVND (reference sequence). This CDR3 region has 14 residues. This CDR3 reads CASRDRGRLEKLFF. CDR3 in DNA: TGTGCCAGTAGGGACAGGGGGCGTTTAGAAAAACTGTTTTTT.

V usage is TRBV5-1 and J usage is TRBJ2-5, with 8 bases matching TRBD1. After removal of 2 bases from V and 5 bases from J, the junction contained 8 bases not matched to a gene. This CDR3 contains 15 residues. Per germline, CDR1 SGHRS and CDR2 YFSETQ. The CDR3 sequence is CASSFRTGRGETQYF. As DNA, the CDR3 is TGCGCCAGCAGCTTCCGGACAGGGAGAGGGGAGACCCAGTACTTC.

The chain employs TRBV9 and TRBJ2-6; perhaps TRBD1 as D (5 bases). The CDR3 loop spans 15 amino acids. The V gene lost 4 bases and the J gene lost 4 bases, with 12 bases spanning the gap. Germline lookup yields CDR1 SGDLS and CDR2 YYNGEE. The CDR3 protein is CASSPQGPGANVLTF. The CDR3 DNA reads as TGTGCCAGCAGCCCCCAGGGTCCGGGGGCCAACGTCCTGACTTTC.

The chain recombines TRBV6-5 with TRBJ1-4; D unclear. This CDR3 comprises 14 residues. The V end was cut by 4 bases, the J end by 0 bases, with 6 bases between. Germline V CDR1 and CDR2: MNHEY, SVGAGI. CDR3 protein: CASSLSTTNEKLFF. The CDR3 coding sequence is TGTGCCAGCAGTTTGAGCACAACTAATGAAAAACTGTTTTTT.

This clone appeared once. J is TRBJ1-1 and V is TRBV7-9; D ambiguous. This CDR3 has 14 residues. Germline V gene sequence: CDR1 SEHNR, CDR2 FQNEAQ (reference sequence). V lost 4 bases to trimming and J lost 5 bases, with 14 bases between them. The CDR3 region is CASSSFEGWTEAFF. The DNA of the CDR3 is TGTGCCAGCAGCTCATTCGAGGGCTGGACTGAAGCTTTCTTT.

The chain uses TRBV11-1 and TRBJ1-6; D is uncertain. The CDR3 has 15 residues. Germline CDR1 is SGHAT and CDR2 is FQDESV (reference sequence). V was pared by 5 bases and J by 4 bases, with 12 bases between. CDR3 coding DNA: TGTGCCAGCAGCACTCGGGAGGCATATAATTCACCCCTCCACTTT. This gives the protein CASSTREAYNSPLHF.

The chain is built from TRBV28 and TRBJ1-2; TRBD1 is a possible D gene (6 bases). Germline V CDR1 and CDR2: MDHEN, SYDVKM. V lost 4 bases and J 0 bases, leaving 12 bases between the germline ends. This CDR3 is 15 amino acids long. The CDR3 DNA sequence: TGTGCCAGCAGTTACTCAGGGGTTCCTAACTATGGCTACACCTTC. Encoded protein: CASSYSGVPNYGYTF.

The genes are TRBV5-1 and TRBJ1-1; D is undetermined. Trimming cost V 0 bases and J 5 bases, with 8 bases left between them. The V gene's germline CDR1 is SGHRS and CDR2 YFSETQ. The CDR3 has 13 amino acids. The CDR3 nucleotides read TGCGCCAGCAGCTTGGAAGGCGGGACTGAAGCTTTCTTT. Translating gives CASSLEGGTEAFF. The whole variable domain, filled in from reference TRBV5-1 and TRBJ1-1, reads KAGVTQTPRYLIKTRGQQVTLSCSPISGHRSVSWYQQTPGQGLQFLFEYFSETQRNKGNFPGRFSGRQFSNSRSEMNVSTLELGDSALYLCASSLEGGTEAFFGQGTRLTVV.

The CDR3 region has the DNA TGTGCCAGCAGCCTTTGGACAGGCGGGACTGCCAAAAACATTCAGTACTTC. This encodes CASSLWTGGTAKNIQYF. The chain couples TRBV5-6 to TRBJ2-4, with D maybe TRBD1 (7 bases). From germline, CDR1 is SGHDT and CDR2 YYEEEE. V was shortened by 4 bases and J by 1 base, with 18 bases between the two germline ends. The CDR3 is 17 amino acids. The full variable domain, its missing parts supplied by reference TRBV5-6 and TRBJ2-4, is DAGVTQSPTHLIKTRGQQVTLRCSPKSGHDTVSWYQQALGQGPQFIFQYYEEEERQRGNFPDRFSGHQFPNYSSELNVNALLLGDSALYLCASSLWTGGTAKNIQYFGAGTRLSVL.

This chain connects TRBV5-1 to TRBJ2-7, with 8 bases fitting TRBD1. The germline V gene has CDR1 SGHRS and CDR2 YFSETQ. CDR3 length: 14 amino acids. V was pared by 2 bases and J by 3 bases, with 4 bases of the junction left unmatched. CDR3 sequence reads: CASSFRDRSYEQYF. The CDR3 nucleotides are TGCGCCAGCAGCTTCCGGGACAGGAGCTACGAGCAGTACTTC.

The chain's CDR3 is CASSSYWGPGGDGYTF. In DNA, the CDR3 is TGTGCCAGCAGCTCCTACTGGGGCCCAGGGGGAGATGGCTACACCTTC. The chain carries TRBV9 and TRBJ1-2; TRBD1 matches at 7 bases. The CDR3 totals 16 residues. In germline, CDR1 is SGDLS, CDR2 YYNGEE. Trimming removed 4 bases from V and 6 bases from J; junction bases left unmatched: 15.

As regards this clone: Other nucleotide sequences from this sample produce the same CDR3. The chain has TRBV7-2 and TRBJ1-3, with TRBD1 identical over 8 bases. Germline V lookup: CDR1 SGHTA, CDR2 FQGNSA. The ends lost 3 bases at V and 2 bases at J; junction bases unmatched: 0. This CDR3 is 14 amino acids long. The CDR3 region is CASSLGQAGNTIYF. CDR3 in DNA: TGTGCCAGCAGCTTGGGACAGGCTGGAAACACCATATATTTT. The variable domain in full, completed from reference TRBV7-2 and TRBJ1-3, reads GAGVSQSPSNKVTEKGKDVELRCDPISGHTALYWYRQSLGQGLEFLIYFQGNSAPDKSGLPSDRFSAERTGGSVSTLTIQRTQQEDSAVYLCASSLGQAGNTIYFGEGSWLTVV.

The chain joins TRBV27 to TRBJ2-7; 8 nucleotides match TRBD1. Germline lookup yields CDR1 MNHEY and CDR2 SMNVEV (reference sequence). V shed 4 bases, J shed 1 base, and the junction held 3 bases outside the gene matches. This CDR3 is built from 14 residues. CDR3 amino acids: CASSYDRGSYEQYF. The CDR3 DNA reads as TGTGCCAGCAGTTACGACAGGGGTTCCTACGAGCAGTACTTC.

The chain couples TRBV27 to TRBJ2-7, with 9 positions matching TRBD2. Germline CDR1 is MNHEY and CDR2 is SMNVEV (reference sequence). The CDR3 spans 14 residues. The trim removed 6 bases at V and 5 bases at J, leaving 8 bases unmatched. CDR3 sequence: CASRSSGVFNEQYF. The CDR3 nucleotides read TGTGCCAGCAGATCTAGCGGGGTATTCAACGAGCAGTACTTC.

The chain combines TRBV7-3 with TRBJ1-2, with a possible D match to TRBD1 (5 bases). This CDR3 region has 15 residues. The germline V gene encodes CDR1 SGHTA and CDR2 FQGTGA. V lost 5 bases, J lost 3 bases, and 16 bases lay in between. CDR3 amino acids: CASSPNGGLDYGYTF. The DNA for the CDR3 is TGTGCCAGCAGCCCAAATGGGGGGTTGGACTATGGCTACACCTTC.

This chain connects TRBV7-8 to TRBJ2-7; D is unclear. The CDR3 runs 14 residues. V was trimmed by 2 bases and J by 6 bases, leaving 14 bases between them. CDR1 is SGHVS and CDR2 is FQNEAQ in the germline V gene. In DNA, the CDR3 is TGTGCCAGCAGCTTAAACGTCGGAGTCGGCGAGCAGTACTTC. Residues: CASSLNVGVGEQYF.

The chain employs TRBV28 and TRBJ1-1; TRBD1 might be the D (6 bases). V lost 5 bases, J lost 0 bases, and 19 bases lay in between. The CDR3 contains 17 residues. Per germline, CDR1 MDHEN and CDR2 SYDVKM. CDR3 bases: TGTGCCAGCAGTCCCCTATGGGTCGGGGGGCTGAACACTGAAGCTTTCTTT. Protein product: CASSPLWVGGLNTEAFF.

This chain links TRBV19 with TRBJ2-2, with a tentative D call TRBD1 (5 bases). The V gene lost 3 bases and the J gene lost 5 bases, with 13 bases spanning the gap. The CDR3 is made up of 15 amino acids. Germline CDR1 LNHDA, CDR2 SQIVND (reference sequence). The CDR3 reads CASSIGQGGTGELFF. The CDR3 DNA is TGTGCCAGTAGTATTGGGCAGGGTGGTACCGGGGAGCTGTTTTTT.